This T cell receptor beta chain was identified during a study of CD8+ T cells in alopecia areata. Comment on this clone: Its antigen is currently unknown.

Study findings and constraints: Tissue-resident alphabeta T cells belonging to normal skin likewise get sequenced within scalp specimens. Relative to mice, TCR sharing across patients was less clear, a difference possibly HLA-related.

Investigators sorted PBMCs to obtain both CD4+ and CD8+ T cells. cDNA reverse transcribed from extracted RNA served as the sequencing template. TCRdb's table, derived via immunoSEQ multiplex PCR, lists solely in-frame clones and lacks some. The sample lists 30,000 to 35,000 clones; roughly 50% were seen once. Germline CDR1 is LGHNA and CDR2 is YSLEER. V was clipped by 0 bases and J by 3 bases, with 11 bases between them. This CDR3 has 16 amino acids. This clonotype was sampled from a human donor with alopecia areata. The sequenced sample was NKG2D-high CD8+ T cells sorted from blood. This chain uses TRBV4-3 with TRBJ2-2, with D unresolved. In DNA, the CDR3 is TGCGCCAGCAGCCAAGATAAACGGTCTTACACCGGGGAGCTGTTTTTT. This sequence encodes CASSQDKRSYTGELFF.